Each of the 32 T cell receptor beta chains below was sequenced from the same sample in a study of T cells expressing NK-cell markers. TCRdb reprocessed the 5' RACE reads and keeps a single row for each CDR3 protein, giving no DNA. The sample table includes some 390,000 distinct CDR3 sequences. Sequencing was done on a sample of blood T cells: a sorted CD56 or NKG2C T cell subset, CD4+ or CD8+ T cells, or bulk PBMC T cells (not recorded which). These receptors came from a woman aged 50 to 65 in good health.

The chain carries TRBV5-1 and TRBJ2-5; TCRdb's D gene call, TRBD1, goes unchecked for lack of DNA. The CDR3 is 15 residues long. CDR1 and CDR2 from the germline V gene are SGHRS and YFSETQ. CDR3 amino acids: CASTPFGTDQETQYF.

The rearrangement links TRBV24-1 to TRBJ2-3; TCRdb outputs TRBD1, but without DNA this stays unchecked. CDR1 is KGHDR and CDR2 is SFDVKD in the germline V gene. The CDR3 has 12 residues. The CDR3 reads CATSLGGDTQYF.

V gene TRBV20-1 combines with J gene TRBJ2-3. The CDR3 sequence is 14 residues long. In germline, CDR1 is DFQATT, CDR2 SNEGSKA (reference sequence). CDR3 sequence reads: CSASIPSSTDTQYF.

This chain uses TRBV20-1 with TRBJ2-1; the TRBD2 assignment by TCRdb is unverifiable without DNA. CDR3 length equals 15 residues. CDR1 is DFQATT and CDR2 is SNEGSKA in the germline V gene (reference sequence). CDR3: CSARPIREGNNEQFF.

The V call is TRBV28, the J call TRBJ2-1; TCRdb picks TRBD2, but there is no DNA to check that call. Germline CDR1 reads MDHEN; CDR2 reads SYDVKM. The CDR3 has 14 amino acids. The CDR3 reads CASSLRGGNNEQFF.

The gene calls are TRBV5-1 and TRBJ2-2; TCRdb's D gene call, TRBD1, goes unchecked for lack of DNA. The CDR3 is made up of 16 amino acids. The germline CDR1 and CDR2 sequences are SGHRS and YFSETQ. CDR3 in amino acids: CASSLGQGISSGELFF.

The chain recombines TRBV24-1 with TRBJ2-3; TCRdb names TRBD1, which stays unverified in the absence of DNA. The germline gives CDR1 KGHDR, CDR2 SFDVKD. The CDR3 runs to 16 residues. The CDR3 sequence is CATSDLAREARDTQYF.

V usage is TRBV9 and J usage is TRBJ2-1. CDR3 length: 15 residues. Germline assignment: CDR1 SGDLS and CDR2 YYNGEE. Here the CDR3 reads CASSVAAELYNEQFF. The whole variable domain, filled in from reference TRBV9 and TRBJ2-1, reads DSGVTQTPKHLITATGQRVTLRCSPRSGDLSVYWYQQSLDQGLQFLIQYYNGEERAKGNILERFSAQQFPDLHSELNLSSLELGDSALYFCASSVAAELYNEQFFGPGTRLTVL.

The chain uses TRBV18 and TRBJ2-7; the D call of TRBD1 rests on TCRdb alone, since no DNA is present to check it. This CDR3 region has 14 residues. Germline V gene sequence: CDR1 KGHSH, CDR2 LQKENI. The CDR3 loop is CASSPGTGRYEQYF.

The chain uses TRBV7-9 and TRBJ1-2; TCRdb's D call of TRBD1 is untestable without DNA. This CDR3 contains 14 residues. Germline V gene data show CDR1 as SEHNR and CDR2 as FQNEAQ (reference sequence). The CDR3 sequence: CASSFSGTGDGYTF.

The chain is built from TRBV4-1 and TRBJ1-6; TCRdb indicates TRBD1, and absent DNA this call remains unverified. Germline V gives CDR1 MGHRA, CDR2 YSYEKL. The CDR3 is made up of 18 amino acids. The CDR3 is CASSQDRGYSSYNSPLHF.

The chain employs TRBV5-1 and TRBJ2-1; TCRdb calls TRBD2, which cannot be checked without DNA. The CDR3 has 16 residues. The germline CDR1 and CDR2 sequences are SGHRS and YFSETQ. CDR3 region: CASSFPAGGPGNEQFF.

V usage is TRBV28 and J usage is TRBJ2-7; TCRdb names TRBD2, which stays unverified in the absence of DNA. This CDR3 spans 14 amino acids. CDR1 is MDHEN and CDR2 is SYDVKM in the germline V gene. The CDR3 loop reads CASKGGGSLYEQYF. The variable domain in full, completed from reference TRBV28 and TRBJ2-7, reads DVKVTQSSRYLVKRTGEKVFLECVQDMDHENMFWYRQDPGLGLRLIYFSYDVKMKEKGDIPEGYSVSREKKERFSLILESASTNQTSMYLCASKGGGSLYEQYFGPGTRLTVT.

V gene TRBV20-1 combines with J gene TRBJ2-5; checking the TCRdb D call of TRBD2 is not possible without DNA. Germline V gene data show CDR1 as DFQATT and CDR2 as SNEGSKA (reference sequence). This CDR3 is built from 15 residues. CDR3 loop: CSARGGSLFQETQYF.

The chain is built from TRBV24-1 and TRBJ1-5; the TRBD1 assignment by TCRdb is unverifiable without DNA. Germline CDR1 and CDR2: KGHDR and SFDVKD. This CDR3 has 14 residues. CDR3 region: CATARGASNQPQHF.

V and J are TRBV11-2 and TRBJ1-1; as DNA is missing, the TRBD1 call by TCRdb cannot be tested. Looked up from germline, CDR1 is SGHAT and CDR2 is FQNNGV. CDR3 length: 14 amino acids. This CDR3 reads CASRLDRASTEAFF.

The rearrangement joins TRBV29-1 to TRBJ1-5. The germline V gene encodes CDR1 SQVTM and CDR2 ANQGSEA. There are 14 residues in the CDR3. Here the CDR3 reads CSVVGGDSNQPQHF.

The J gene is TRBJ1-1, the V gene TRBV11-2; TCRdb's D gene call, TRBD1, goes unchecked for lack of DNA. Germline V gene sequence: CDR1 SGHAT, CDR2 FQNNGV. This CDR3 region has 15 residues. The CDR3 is CASSTLDRGGTEAFF.

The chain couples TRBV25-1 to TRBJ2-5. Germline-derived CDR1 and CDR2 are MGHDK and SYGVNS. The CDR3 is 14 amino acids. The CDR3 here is CASSEYTTEETQYF.

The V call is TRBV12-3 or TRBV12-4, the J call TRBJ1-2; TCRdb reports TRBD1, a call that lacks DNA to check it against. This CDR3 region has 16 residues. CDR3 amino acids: CASSLMGRGAEYGYTF.

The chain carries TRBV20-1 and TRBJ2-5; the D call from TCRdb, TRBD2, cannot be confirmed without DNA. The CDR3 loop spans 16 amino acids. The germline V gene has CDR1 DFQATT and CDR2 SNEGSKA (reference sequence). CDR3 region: CSARPFRLAGGETQYF.

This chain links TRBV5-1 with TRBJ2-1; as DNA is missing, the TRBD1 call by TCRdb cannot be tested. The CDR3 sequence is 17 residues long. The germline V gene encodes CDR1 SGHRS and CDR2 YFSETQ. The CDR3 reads CASSGRTGGPSSGEQFF.

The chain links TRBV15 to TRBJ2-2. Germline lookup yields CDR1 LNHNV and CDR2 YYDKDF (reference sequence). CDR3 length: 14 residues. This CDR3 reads CATSRVPDTGELFF. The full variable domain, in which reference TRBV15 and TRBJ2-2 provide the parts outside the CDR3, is DAMVIQNPRYQVTQFGKPVTLSCSQTLNHNVMYWYQQKSSQAPKLLFHYYDKDFNNEADTPDNFQSRRPNTSFCFLDIRSPGLGDTAMYLCATSRVPDTGELFFGEGSRLTVL.

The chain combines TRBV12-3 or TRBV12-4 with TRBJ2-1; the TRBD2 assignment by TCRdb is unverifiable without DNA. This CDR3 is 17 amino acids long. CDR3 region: CASSPRGLAEAYNEQFF.

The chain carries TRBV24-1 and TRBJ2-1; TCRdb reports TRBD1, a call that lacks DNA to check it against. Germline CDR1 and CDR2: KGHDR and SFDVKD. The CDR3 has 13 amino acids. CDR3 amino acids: CATRRGGRNEQFF.

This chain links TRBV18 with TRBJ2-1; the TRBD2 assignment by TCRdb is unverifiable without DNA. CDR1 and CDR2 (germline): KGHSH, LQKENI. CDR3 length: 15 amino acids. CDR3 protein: CASSPVGWLAGEQFF. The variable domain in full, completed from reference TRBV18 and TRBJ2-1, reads NAGVMQNPRHLVRRRGQEARLRCSPMKGHSHVYWYRQLPEEGLKFMVYLQKENIIDESGMPKERFSAEFPKEGPSILRIQQVVRGDSAAYFCASSPVGWLAGEQFFGPGTRLTVL.

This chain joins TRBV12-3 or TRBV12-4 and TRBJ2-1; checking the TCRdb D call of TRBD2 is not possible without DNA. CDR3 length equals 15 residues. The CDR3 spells CASSLGLAGGTEQFF.

CDR3: CASSPTGHSGNTIYF. The J gene is TRBJ1-3, the V gene TRBV6-6; TCRdb lists TRBD1, though no DNA is available to test this call. Germline V gene data show CDR1 as MNHNY and CDR2 as SVGAGI (reference sequence). The CDR3 spans 15 residues.

CDR3 sequence reads: CASSLLNSGRAQGEQFF. The chain combines TRBV13 with TRBJ2-1; lacking DNA, the TRBD2 call made by TCRdb goes unchecked. CDR1 PRHDT and CDR2 FYEKMQ come from the germline V gene (reference sequence). The CDR3 extends over 17 amino acids.

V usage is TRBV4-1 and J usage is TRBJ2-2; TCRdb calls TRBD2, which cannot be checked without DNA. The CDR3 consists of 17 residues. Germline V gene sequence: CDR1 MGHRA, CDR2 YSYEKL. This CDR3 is CASSQFAREANTGELFF.

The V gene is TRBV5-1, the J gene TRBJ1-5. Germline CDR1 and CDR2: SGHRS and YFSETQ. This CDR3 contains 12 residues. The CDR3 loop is CASSFEVRPQHF. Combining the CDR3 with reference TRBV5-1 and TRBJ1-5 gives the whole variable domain KAGVTQTPRYLIKTRGQQVTLSCSPISGHRSVSWYQQTPGQGLQFLFEYFSETQRNKGNFPGRFSGRQFSNSRSEMNVSTLELGDSALYLCASSFEVRPQHFGDGTRLSIL.

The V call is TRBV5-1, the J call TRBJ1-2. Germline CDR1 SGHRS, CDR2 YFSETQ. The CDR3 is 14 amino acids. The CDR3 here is CASSEGDYNYGYTF.